These 21 T cell receptor beta chains share one sample of origin, sequenced in a study of T cells in localized non-small cell lung cancer. The repertoire was sequenced with immunoSEQ multiplex PCR; TCRdb's copy has only in-frame clones and lacks some. The table includes roughly 76,000 clones, over 60% detected once. The material was PBMCs, obtained before any cancer treatment. These receptors came from a man aged 40 to 69 with stage II squamous cell lung carcinoma.

V usage is TRBV30 and J usage is TRBJ1-3; D call uncertain. CDR1 is GTSNPN and CDR2 is SVGIG in the germline V gene (reference sequence). Trimming removed 0 bases from V and 7 bases from J, with 13 bases in between. This CDR3 region has 14 residues. Here the CDR3 reads CAWSVGSLQNTIYF. CDR3 nucleotides: TGTGCCTGGAGTGTAGGCAGCTTGCAGAACACCATATATTTT.

This rearrangement joins TRBV4-2 to TRBJ2-2; 8 nucleotides line up with TRBD2. The CDR3 is made up of 16 amino acids. Per germline, CDR1 LGHNA and CDR2 YNFKEQ. With V trimmed by 0 bases and J by 6 bases, 6 bases remained unmatched. CDR3 in amino acids: CASSQEDSGAAGELFF. As DNA, the CDR3 is TGTGCCAGCAGCCAAGAGGATAGCGGGGCTGCCGGGGAGCTGTTTTTT.

The CDR3 sequence: CASSLGQGAGGYTF. DNA for the CDR3: TGTGCCAGCAGCTTGGGACAGGGGGCAGGCGGCTACACCTTC. The rearrangement links TRBV7-2 to TRBJ1-2; 12 bases fit TRBD1. J lost 8 bases, V lost 3 bases, and 4 bases had no gene match. From germline, CDR1 is SGHTA and CDR2 FQGNSA. CDR3 length equals 14 residues.

The chain joins TRBV19 to TRBJ1-2; D gene uncertain. The CDR3 has 13 amino acids. The V gene's germline CDR1 is LNHDA and CDR2 SQIVND (reference sequence). Trimming removed 7 bases at V and 3 bases at J, with 12 bases between. The CDR3 loop is CASKEGIDYGYTF. DNA for the CDR3: TGTGCCAGTAAAGAAGGGATCGACTATGGCTACACCTTC.

The chain joins TRBV5-1 to TRBJ2-7; 7 nucleotides agree with TRBD1. Germline V CDR1 and CDR2: SGHRS, YFSETQ. Trimming removed 4 bases from V and 0 bases from J; junction bases left unmatched: 7. This CDR3 is built from 15 residues. The DNA of the CDR3 is TGCGCCAGCAGCCCTCGACAGGGAAGCTCCTACGAGCAGTACTTC. It yields the protein CASSPRQGSSYEQYF.

J is TRBJ2-5 and V is TRBV30; possible D gene TRBD1, 6 bases. The germline CDR1 and CDR2 sequences are GTSNPN and SVGIG (reference sequence). The CDR3 has 14 residues. Trimming cost V 2 bases and J 3 bases, with 13 bases left between them. This CDR3 is CAWSNGQRKETQYF. Here the CDR3 DNA reads TGTGCCTGGAGTAACGGACAGAGGAAAGAGACCCAGTACTTC.

This clone was counted once. CDR3 residues: CASSLQGTGANVLTF. Here the CDR3 DNA reads TGTGCCAGCAGTTTGCAGGGAACTGGGGCCAACGTCCTGACTTTC. This chain connects TRBV27 to TRBJ2-6; weak D call: TRBD1 (5 bases). Germline V gene lookup returns CDR1 MNHEY and CDR2 SMNVEV (reference sequence). Trimming removed 3 bases at V and 2 bases at J, with 8 bases between. The length of the CDR3 is 15 residues.

This sequence joins TRBV19 and TRBJ2-7, with unresolved D. V lost 2 bases and J lost 3, with 8 bases in between. CDR3 length: 13 residues. The germline V gene encodes CDR1 LNHDA and CDR2 SQIVND (reference sequence). The CDR3, as DNA: TGTGCCAGTAGTATAACAGTCGACTACGAGCAGTACTTC. Its translation is CASSITVDYEQYF.

This chain joins TRBV18 and TRBJ2-7; 9 positions agree with TRBD1. The CDR3 loop spans 15 amino acids. V shed 5 bases, J shed 1 base, and the junction held 6 bases outside the gene matches. Germline V gene sequence: CDR1 KGHSH, CDR2 LQKENI. CDR3 sequence reads: CASSGDRGLSYEQYF. CDR3 DNA sequence: TGTGCCAGCTCAGGAGACAGGGGGTTATCCTACGAGCAGTACTTC.

There are a few counts of this clone. V is TRBV2 and J is TRBJ1-2; D is uncertain. V lost 7 bases and J 1 base, leaving 16 bases between the germline ends. The CDR3 runs 15 residues. Germline CDR1 is SNHLY and CDR2 is FYNNEI. For the CDR3, the DNA is TGTGCCAGCAATCCCTGGGCAGACGGTAACTATGGCTACACCTTC. It translates to CASNPWADGNYGYTF.

The chain uses TRBV4-1 and TRBJ2-3, with 7 bases that match TRBD2. J was trimmed by 0 bases and V by 10 bases; bases with no gene match: 16. From germline, CDR1 is MGHRA and CDR2 YSYEKL. The CDR3 consists of 17 residues. The CDR3 sequence is CATRGSGRGGSTDTQYF. For the CDR3, the DNA is TGCGCCACTAGGGGTTCCGGGCGCGGGGGTAGCACAGATACGCAGTATTTT.

The sample holds a few counts of this clone. The V call is TRBV19, the J call TRBJ1-6, with D possibly being TRBD1 (5 bases). The V end was cut by 1 base, the J end by 0 bases, with 13 bases between. This CDR3 contains 18 residues. Germline CDR1 LNHDA, CDR2 SQIVND (reference sequence). CDR3 residues: CASSIGGTGSSYNSPLHF. The CDR3 bases are TGTGCCAGTAGTATAGGAGGGACTGGCTCCTCCTATAATTCACCCCTCCACTTT.

The chain joins TRBV5-5 to TRBJ1-6; no reliable D call. Per the germline V gene, CDR1 is SGHKS and CDR2 is YYEKEE (reference sequence). Trimming cost V 1 base and J 7 bases, with 9 bases left between them. The CDR3 loop spans 14 amino acids. CDR3 DNA sequence: TGTGCCAGCAGCTTGCCGGGTAACAATTCACCCCTCCACTTT. This codes for CASSLPGNNSPLHF.

The genes are TRBV30 and TRBJ2-3, with 9 bases aligning to TRBD2. J was trimmed by 3 bases and V by 5 bases; bases with no gene match: 9. CDR1 and CDR2 (germline): GTSNPN, SVGIG (reference sequence). This CDR3 is 15 amino acids long. This CDR3 is CAWEAGGHRTDTQYF. In DNA, the CDR3 is TGTGCCTGGGAGGCGGGGGGGCACCGAACAGATACGCAGTATTTT.

This sequence joins TRBV28 and TRBJ2-7, with D uncertain. V was shortened by 6 bases and J by 7 bases, with 16 bases between the two germline ends. CDR3 length: 13 residues. Germline loops: CDR1 MDHEN, CDR2 SYDVKM. CDR3 protein: CASRGWGSEEQYF. The CDR3 DNA sequence: TGTGCCAGCAGGGGTTGGGGTTCTGAAGAGCAGTACTTC.

The chain couples TRBV10-3 to TRBJ2-1; possible D gene TRBD2, 6 bases. Trimming pared 4 bases from V and 6 bases from J, leaving 10 bases between. This CDR3 contains 13 residues. Germline loops: CDR1 ENHRY, CDR2 SYGVKD. The CDR3 DNA reads as TGTGCCATCAGTGCCGACGGGGGCAATGAGCAGTTCTTC. Amino acid sequence: CAISADGGNEQFF.

The sample holds a few counts of this clone. The chain recombines TRBV18 with TRBJ1-5; D gene unclear. Trimming removed 3 bases from V and 0 bases from J, with 9 bases in between. The CDR3 contains 15 residues. The germline gives CDR1 KGHSH, CDR2 LQKENI. CDR3 loop: CASSPGRFSNQPQHF. The CDR3 DNA reads as TGTGCCAGCTCACCGGGAAGATTTAGCAATCAGCCCCAGCATTTT.

The gene calls are TRBV5-1 and TRBJ2-7; TRBD1 aligns across 7 bases. The V segment lost 4 bases and the J segment 1 base; nucleotides outside the gene matches: 5. CDR1 and CDR2 from the germline V gene are SGHRS and YFSETQ. This CDR3 spans 14 amino acids. For the CDR3, the DNA is TGCGCCAGCAGCCCACAGGGGCGATCCTACGAGCAGTACTTC. It is translated as CASSPQGRSYEQYF.

The V and J genes are TRBV6-6 and TRBJ1-1, with unresolved D. Trimming took 0 bases from V and 11 from J, leaving 7 bases between them. This CDR3 is built from 11 residues. The V gene's germline CDR1 is MNHNY and CDR2 SVGAGI (reference sequence). The CDR3 here is CASSYSNQAFF. Here the CDR3 DNA reads TGTGCCAGCAGTTACTCGAACCAGGCTTTCTTT.

Here the CDR3 reads CASRSAGTTDTQYF. CDR3 coding DNA: TGTGCCAGCAGGTCAGCGGGTACCACAGATACGCAGTATTTT. The V gene is TRBV6-1, the J gene TRBJ2-3; D might be TRBD2 (6 bases). The germline V gene encodes CDR1 MNHNS and CDR2 SASEGT. This CDR3 is built from 14 residues. The ends were cut back, 6 bases at V and 2 bases at J, with 12 bases in the middle.

The rearrangement joins TRBV25-1 to TRBJ1-2, with D possibly being TRBD1 (5 bases). V was clipped by 3 bases and J by 2 bases, with 7 bases between them. The CDR3 covers 13 residues. Germline CDR1 and CDR2: MGHDK and SYGVNS. This chain's CDR3 is CASSEGGNYGYTF. The CDR3 bases are TGTGCCAGCAGTGAGGGGGGGAACTATGGCTACACCTTC.